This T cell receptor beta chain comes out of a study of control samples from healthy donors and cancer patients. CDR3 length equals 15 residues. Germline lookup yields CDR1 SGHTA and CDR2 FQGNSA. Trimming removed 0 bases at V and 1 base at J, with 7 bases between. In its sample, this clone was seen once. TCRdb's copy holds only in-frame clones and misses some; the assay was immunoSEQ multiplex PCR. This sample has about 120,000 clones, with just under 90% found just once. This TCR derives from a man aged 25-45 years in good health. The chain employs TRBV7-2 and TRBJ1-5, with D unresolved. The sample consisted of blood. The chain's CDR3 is CASSLAYGSNQPQHF. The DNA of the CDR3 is TGTGCCAGCAGCTTAGCCTACGGCAGCAATCAGCCCCAGCATTTT.